These 32 T cell receptor beta chains came from one sample sequenced in a study of beta chain features in type 1 diabetes. The isolated RNA, all of it, was reverse transcribed, so expressed TCRB transcripts were what got sequenced. Assay: immunoSEQ multiplex PCR; the TCRdb copy retains only in-frame clones and omits some. This sample yields 450,000 to 600,000 clones, of which 30% are seen a single time; more than 0.055% belongs to the top ten. The sample comprised naive CD4+ T cells from blood. These receptors were collected from a man between 18 and 29 years old in good health.

The gene calls are TRBV12-5 and TRBJ1-1; no clear D gene. This CDR3 is built from 12 residues. CDR1 LGHNT and CDR2 FRNRAP come from the germline V gene. Trimming left V 4 bases short and J 5 bases short, with 8 bases between. This CDR3 is CASGSLGTEAFF. The CDR3 DNA follows: TGTGCTAGTGGTTCCCTTGGAACTGAAGCTTTCTTT.

This chain connects TRBV29-1 to TRBJ2-5; 8 bases line up with TRBD1. Per germline, CDR1 SQVTM and CDR2 ANQGSEA. The CDR3 contains 14 residues. V trimming: 5 bases; J trimming: 4 bases; junction bases outside the gene matches: 9. The CDR3 loop is CSVLRGLGGETQYF. The DNA for the CDR3 is TGCAGCGTTCTCAGGGGGCTAGGAGGAGAGACCCAGTACTTC. Together with reference TRBV29-1 and TRBJ2-5, the CDR3 gives the full variable domain: SAVISQKPSRDICQRGTSLTIQCQVDSQVTMMFWYRQQPGQSLTLIATANQGSEATYESGFVIDKFPISRPNLTFSTLTVSNMSPEDSSIYLCSVLRGLGGETQYFGPGTRLLVL.

The V gene is TRBV9, the J gene TRBJ2-3; 11 nucleotides align to TRBD2. CDR3 length equals 18 residues. Unmatched junction bases numbered 11, after V lost 3 bases and J lost 2 bases. Germline CDR1 reads SGDLS; CDR2 reads YYNGEE. For the CDR3, the DNA is TGTGCCAGCAGCGAGGGAGACGGGACTAGCGGTATCACAGATACGCAGTATTTT. Its translation is CASSEGDGTSGITDTQYF.

About this clone: The sample carries other DNA sequences with the same CDR3. The V gene is TRBV9, the J gene TRBJ2-5; D tentatively fits TRBD1 or TRBD2 (5 bases each). From germline, CDR1 is SGDLS and CDR2 YYNGEE. Trimming left V 0 bases short and J 2 bases short, with 8 bases between. The CDR3 runs 14 residues. The CDR3 nucleotides read TGTGCCAGCAGCGTAGGAGGGGTTCAAGAGACCCAGTACTTC. Its translation: CASSVGGVQETQYF.

This clone has just a few counts. The chain has TRBV9 and TRBJ2-3, with TRBD2 matching 14 bases. This CDR3 spans 20 amino acids. V lost 0 bases and J lost 6; bases outside the gene matches: 15. From germline, CDR1 is SGDLS and CDR2 YYNGEE. CDR3 sequence (DNA): TGTGCCAGCAGCGTAGGGCCCGGGACTAGCGGGAGTGAGGTCGGCGATACGCAGTATTTT. It yields the protein CASSVGPGTSGSEVGDTQYF.

The V call is TRBV28, the J call TRBJ2-7, with a weak D call TRBD2 (6 bases). The CDR3 runs 14 residues. CDR1 is MDHEN, CDR2 SYDVKM, per germline. Between the trimmed V and J ends, which lost 8 bases and 5 bases, there was a span of 19 bases. CDR3: CASLQPGRGDEQYF. DNA of the CDR3: TGTGCCAGCCTACAACCGGGGCGGGGTGACGAGCAGTACTTC. The full variable domain, completed using reference TRBV28 and TRBJ2-7, is DVKVTQSSRYLVKRTGEKVFLECVQDMDHENMFWYRQDPGLGLRLIYFSYDVKMKEKGDIPEGYSVSREKKERFSLILESASTNQTSMYLCASLQPGRGDEQYFGPGTRLTVT.

The V call is TRBV5-1, the J call TRBJ2-1; 9 bases align to TRBD1. Germline V gene sequence: CDR1 SGHRS, CDR2 YFSETQ. CDR3 length: 14 amino acids. With 4 bases clipped from V and 10 bases from J, the junction kept 9 bases outside the gene matches. CDR3 loop: CASSTETGGREQFF. In DNA form, the CDR3 reads TGCGCCAGCAGCACCGAAACAGGGGGCAGGGAGCAGTTCTTC.

The chain joins TRBV28 to TRBJ2-3; TRBD2 matches 8 bases. Germline assignment: CDR1 MDHEN and CDR2 SYDVKM. V gave up 5 bases and J gave up 2 bases; unmatched junction bases: 18. There are 19 residues in the CDR3. The CDR3 DNA reads as TGTGCCAGCAGTCTCCATGACATTAAGCGGGAGAGACACACAGATACGCAGTATTTT. Encoded protein: CASSLHDIKRERHTDTQYF.

The chain employs TRBV7-2 and TRBJ1-2, with D hard to call. With 2 bases removed from V and 4 bases from J, the gap between germline ends came to 8 bases. The germline gives CDR1 SGHTA, CDR2 FQGNSA. The CDR3 totals 13 residues. The CDR3 DNA reads as TGTGCCAGCAGCTTAACTGAGATCTATGGCTACACCTTC. The encoded protein is CASSLTEIYGYTF.

The V gene is TRBV29-1, the J gene TRBJ2-6, with D unclear. Trimming took off 5 bases at V and 0 bases at J, with 5 bases between the two ends. Germline lookup yields CDR1 SQVTM and CDR2 ANQGSEA. This CDR3 spans 13 amino acids. The CDR3: CSVFSSGANVLTF. For the CDR3, the DNA is TGCAGCGTTTTTTCCTCTGGGGCCAACGTCCTGACTTTC.

The chain couples TRBV5-4 to TRBJ2-1, with TRBD1 identical over 9 bases. The J segment lost 7 bases and the V segment lost 0 bases, leaving 5 bases of the junction unmatched. The CDR3 is 15 residues long. From germline, CDR1 is SGHNT and CDR2 YYREEE (reference sequence). CDR3 in amino acids: CASSLAWTGENEQFF. Written as DNA, the CDR3 is TGTGCCAGCAGCTTGGCCTGGACAGGGGAGAATGAGCAGTTCTTC.

This clone was observed a few times. The rearrangement joins TRBV6-6 to TRBJ2-1, with 7 bases that match TRBD2. The CDR3 is made up of 14 amino acids. Germline V gives CDR1 MNHNY, CDR2 SVGAGI (reference sequence). Trimming cost V 6 bases and J 5 bases; bases outside gene matches: 7. For the CDR3, the DNA is TGTGCCAGCAGCTTTCCGGGGACTAACAATGAGCAGTTCTTC. Its protein is CASSFPGTNNEQFF.

The chain couples TRBV30 to TRBJ2-3, with TRBD2 identical over 12 bases. This CDR3 contains 15 residues. Trimming at V came to 1 base and at J to 4 bases, leaving 3 bases not matched to a gene. The germline CDR1 and CDR2 sequences are GTSNPN and SVGIG (reference sequence). The CDR3 spells CAWSASGRGADTQYF. The CDR3 region has the DNA TGTGCCTGGAGTGCTAGCGGGAGGGGTGCAGATACGCAGTATTTT.

This clone appeared a few times. The chain carries TRBV11-2 and TRBJ2-7; 8 bases map to TRBD1. Germline V lookup: CDR1 SGHAT, CDR2 FQNNGV. Trimming cost V 5 bases and J 2 bases; bases outside gene matches: 8. The CDR3 totals 15 residues. DNA for the CDR3: TGTGCCAGCAGCCGTGAGACAGGGGCCGCCTACGAGCAGTACTTC. This sequence encodes CASSRETGAAYEQYF.

The genes are TRBV29-1 and TRBJ2-2; D gene ambiguous. This CDR3 is built from 12 residues. Trimming pared 1 base from V and 6 bases from J, leaving 6 bases between. Germline loops: CDR1 SQVTM, CDR2 ANQGSEA. Here the CDR3 DNA reads TGCAGCGTTGAAGGGTTTGCCGGGGAGCTGTTTTTT. Amino acids: CSVEGFAGELFF.

The chain links TRBV19 to TRBJ2-1, with D possibly being TRBD2 (7 bases). V shed 3 bases and J shed 2 bases, with 11 bases lying between them. CDR1 and CDR2 (germline): LNHDA, SQIVND (reference sequence). The CDR3 consists of 15 residues. The CDR3 DNA follows: TGTGCCAGTAGTATCCGGGGGGCGCCCTACAATGAGCAGTTCTTC. It translates to CASSIRGAPYNEQFF. Filled out from reference TRBV19 and TRBJ2-1, the complete variable domain reads DGGITQSPKYLFRKEGQNVTLSCEQNLNHDAMYWYRQDPGQGLRLIYYSQIVNDFQKGDIAEGYSVSREKKESFPLTVTSAQKNPTAFYLCASSIRGAPYNEQFFGPGTRLTVL.

The chain recombines TRBV29-1 with TRBJ2-2; TRBD1 matches at 7 bases. CDR1 is SQVTM, CDR2 ANQGSEA, per germline. The CDR3 runs to 14 residues. V lost 7 bases, J lost 0 bases, and 5 bases stayed unmatched. The CDR3 sequence is CSALTGSNTGELFF. CDR3 DNA sequence: TGCAGCGCATTGACAGGGTCGAACACCGGGGAGCTGTTTTTT.

V gene TRBV7-9 combines with J gene TRBJ2-7, with 9 nucleotides matching TRBD1. The germline gives CDR1 SEHNR, CDR2 FQNEAQ (reference sequence). This CDR3 is 16 amino acids long. With 5 bases clipped from V and 7 bases from J, the junction kept 15 bases outside the gene matches. DNA for the CDR3: TGTGCCAGCAGCCCCCCTGGGGACAGGGCAAGTGGGGAGCAGTACTTC. It encodes CASSPPGDRASGEQYF.

The V gene is TRBV30, the J gene TRBJ2-1; 9 bases are shared with TRBD2. The V segment lost 1 base and the J segment 9 bases; nucleotides outside the gene matches: 13. The length of the CDR3 is 16 residues. CDR1 is GTSNPN and CDR2 is SVGIG in the germline V gene (reference sequence). The CDR3 region is CAWSGPGSGSYGEQFF. Written as DNA, the CDR3 is TGTGCCTGGAGTGGGCCAGGTAGCGGGAGTTATGGTGAGCAGTTCTTC.

V usage is TRBV30 and J usage is TRBJ1-1; D remains ambiguous. The V end lost 4 bases, the J end lost 5 bases, and 20 bases lay between the germline ends. Germline loops: CDR1 GTSNPN, CDR2 SVGIG (reference sequence). This CDR3 is built from 15 residues. CDR3 loop: CAWTRVGLVETEAFF. The CDR3, as DNA: TGTGCCTGGACCCGGGTAGGGCTAGTAGAGACTGAAGCTTTCTTT.

This clone was counted only a few times. This chain links TRBV4-1 with TRBJ1-1; D not resolved. The CDR3 contains 17 residues. Germline CDR1 MGHRA, CDR2 YSYEKL. V was shortened by 1 base and J by 1 base, with 16 bases between the two germline ends. CDR3 DNA: TGCGCCAGCAGCCAAGGTTCGTCAGTCATCTCGAACACTGAAGCTTTCTTT. Protein product: CASSQGSSVISNTEAFF.

With respect to this clone: This could be a read error, since a much larger clone is one nucleotide away. The identical CDR3 is also encoded by other nucleotide sequences in the sample. The chain employs TRBV5-6 and TRBJ2-3; D unresolved. V shed 4 bases and J shed 2 bases, with 2 bases lying between them. Germline values: CDR1 SGHDT, CDR2 YYEEEE. This CDR3 contains 11 residues. CDR3: CASSLTDTQYF. CDR3 nucleotide sequence: TGTGCCAGCAGCCTCACAGATACGCAGTATTTT.

The genes are TRBV7-6 and TRBJ2-3, with D possibly TRBD1 on 5 matching bases. The CDR3 length is 13 residues. Germline assignment: CDR1 SGHVS and CDR2 FNYEAQ. Trimming took off 5 bases at V and 1 base at J, with 7 bases between the two ends. The CDR3 loop reads CASSVGGTDTQYF. Here the CDR3 DNA reads TGTGCCAGCAGCGTAGGGGGCACAGATACGCAGTATTTT.

The V and J genes are TRBV27 and TRBJ1-2; D unclear. This CDR3 has 14 residues. Trimming took off 4 bases at V and 4 bases at J, with 13 bases between the two ends. CDR1 and CDR2 from the germline V gene are MNHEY and SMNVEV (reference sequence). Written as DNA, the CDR3 is TGTGCCAGCAGTTCCAAGCGGGGAGTCTATGGCTACACCTTC. This gives the protein CASSSKRGVYGYTF.

The rearrangement joins TRBV30 to TRBJ2-1; D gene uncertain. The ends were cut back, 4 bases at V and 0 bases at J, with 13 bases in the middle. The CDR3 runs 15 residues. Germline-derived CDR1 and CDR2 are GTSNPN and SVGIG (reference sequence). Here the CDR3 DNA reads TGTGCCTGGACGAATTCGGCCAGCTCCTACAATGAGCAGTTCTTC. This translates into CAWTNSASSYNEQFF. Supplemented by reference TRBV30 and TRBJ2-1, the full variable domain reads SQTIHQWPATLVQPVGSPLSLECTVEGTSNPNLYWYRQAAGRGLQLLFYSVGIGQISSEVPQNLSASRPQDRQFILSSKKLLLSDSGFYLCAWTNSASSYNEQFFGPGTRLTVL.

The chain combines TRBV6-6 with TRBJ2-5; TRBD1 agrees at 8 bases. After removal of 8 bases from V and 0 bases from J, the junction contained 11 bases not matched to a gene. The CDR3 sequence is 16 residues long. From germline, CDR1 is MNHNY and CDR2 SVGAGI (reference sequence). CDR3 sequence reads: CASLGQAGLYQETQYF. The CDR3, as DNA: TGTGCCAGCTTGGGACAGGCTGGATTATACCAAGAGACCCAGTACTTC.

J is TRBJ1-1 and V is TRBV29-1, with TRBD1 matching over 7 bases. This CDR3 has 10 residues. V was clipped by 6 bases and J by 6 bases; unmatched bases: 1. Per germline, CDR1 SQVTM and CDR2 ANQGSEA. For the CDR3, the DNA is TGCAGCGTCGACAGGGCTGAAGCTTTCTTT. Amino acids: CSVDRAEAFF.

This clone has a handful of counts. The V gene is TRBV11-1, the J gene TRBJ2-3, with D perhaps TRBD2 (6 bases). V was cut by 3 bases and J by 0 bases, with 7 bases left in between. There are 14 residues in the CDR3. Germline V gene data show CDR1 as SGHAT and CDR2 as FQDESV (reference sequence). CDR3 sequence reads: CASSFGTSTDTQYF. As DNA, the CDR3 is TGTGCCAGCAGCTTCGGGACTAGCACAGATACGCAGTATTTT.

The rearrangement links TRBV4-1 to TRBJ2-7; D uncertain. The CDR3 totals 14 residues. The germline gives CDR1 MGHRA, CDR2 YSYEKL. V was pared by 4 bases and J by 0 bases, with 10 bases between. The CDR3: CASSPLASSYEQYF. Here the CDR3 DNA reads TGCGCCAGCAGCCCACTGGCTAGCTCCTACGAGCAGTACTTC.

This clone has just a few counts. The chain carries TRBV30 and TRBJ2-7; D may be TRBD2 (6 bases). The CDR3 contains 13 residues. The germline CDR1 and CDR2 sequences are GTSNPN and SVGIG (reference sequence). Trimming removed 8 bases at V and 3 bases at J, with 17 bases between. CDR3 in amino acids: CAAGRGLIYEQYF. The CDR3 nucleotides are TGTGCCGCAGGCCGGGGACTGATCTACGAGCAGTACTTC.

The rearrangement uses TRBV11-2 and TRBJ1-2, with no clear D. The CDR3 has 12 residues. Trimming left V 8 bases short and J 4 bases short, with 11 bases between. In germline, CDR1 is SGHAT, CDR2 FQNNGV. In nucleotides, the CDR3 is TGTGCCAGCGCTACCGAATTCTATGGCTACACCTTC. Translating gives CASATEFYGYTF.

This chain uses TRBV27 with TRBJ2-2; a weak D match, TRBD2 (7 bases). The CDR3 runs 17 residues. Trimming took off 7 bases at V and 0 bases at J, with 18 bases between the two ends. Per the germline V gene, CDR1 is MNHEY and CDR2 is SMNVEV (reference sequence). CDR3 coding DNA: TGTGCCAGCACACCCAGAGGGGGGGCCCCGAACACCGGGGAGCTGTTTTTT. It specifies CASTPRGGAPNTGELFF.